This T cell receptor beta chain was captured by sequencing in a study of T-cell reconstitution after alpha-beta-depleted transplantation in children. The TCRbeta library was prepared with unique molecular identifiers. TCRdb re-called the PCR reads with MiXCR, one entry per CDR3 protein. The sample carries more than 150,000 distinct CDR3 sequences, more than 12% recorded once. This clonotype has ten or more counts. The source is a human donor who donated a stem cell graft to a child with acute lymphoblastic leukemia. The specimen comprised PBMCs from the stem cell graft donor, sampled from the stem cell graft.

For the CDR3, the DNA is TGCAGCGTTGAAGATTCCTTGACGGTACGACGGGATGGCTACACCTTC. It translates to CSVEDSLTVRRDGYTF. The rearrangement links TRBV29-1 to TRBJ1-2; no firm D call. The CDR3 covers 16 residues. Germline V gives CDR1 SQVTM, CDR2 ANQGSEA. The V and J ends lost 0 bases and 6 bases respectively, with 20 bases between them. Based on the CDR3 plus reference TRBV29-1 and TRBJ1-2, the full variable domain is SAVISQKPSRDICQRGTSLTIQCQVDSQVTMMFWYRQQPGQSLTLIATANQGSEATYESGFVIDKFPISRPNLTFSTLTVSNMSPEDSSIYLCSVEDSLTVRRDGYTFGSGTRLTVV.